The 7 T cell receptor beta chains in this list originate from one sample, sequenced in a study of blood T cell repertoires in COVID-19. Measured with immunoSEQ multiplex PCR; TCRdb has only the in-frame clones, and not every one. Of over 200,000 clones listed, over 70% are singletons. The sample taken for sequencing was PBMCs or T cells enriched from blood (not recorded which). These receptors came from a woman aged 25 to 39 who had been exposed to COVID-19.

The rearrangement links TRBV19 to TRBJ1-6, with D possibly TRBD1 on 5 matching bases. The length of the CDR3 is 14 residues. Trimming removed 6 bases from V and 6 bases from J, with 12 bases in between. Germline CDR1 LNHDA, CDR2 SQIVND (reference sequence). DNA for the CDR3: TGTGCCAGTAGAAAGACAGCGACTAATTCACCCCTCCACTTT. Residues: CASRKTATNSPLHF.

The CDR3 region is CASSSGRDRNTEAFF. CDR3 DNA: TGCGCCAGCAGCTCCGGACGGGACAGGAACACTGAAGCTTTCTTT. The rearrangement uses TRBV5-1 and TRBJ1-1; 7 bases fit TRBD1. The CDR3 length is 15 residues. The V gene end was trimmed by 3 bases and the J gene end by 1 base; junction bases not matched to a gene: 6. Germline lookup yields CDR1 SGHRS and CDR2 YFSETQ.

This chain connects TRBV2 to TRBJ2-2; a possible D gene is TRBD1 (6 bases). Germline loops: CDR1 SNHLY, CDR2 FYNNEI. V dropped 7 bases and J dropped 5 bases, with 23 bases sitting between them. The CDR3 consists of 17 residues. The CDR3: CASKFPGRGVDTGELFF. DNA for the CDR3: TGTGCCAGCAAATTCCCGGGCAGGGGCGTTGATACCGGGGAGCTGTTTTTT.

This chain links TRBV4-1 with TRBJ1-4; 7 nucleotides align to TRBD1. Trimming removed 2 bases from V and 6 bases from J; junction bases left unmatched: 6. The CDR3 extends over 15 amino acids. Germline CDR1 is MGHRA and CDR2 is YSYEKL. This CDR3 reads CASSQSSGQDEKLFF. CDR3 sequence (DNA): TGCGCCAGCAGCCAATCTTCCGGACAGGATGAAAAACTGTTTTTT.

V gene TRBV12-3 or TRBV12-4 combines with J gene TRBJ1-5; TRBD1 is a possible D gene (5 bases). Trimming left V 3 bases short and J 5 bases short, with 8 bases between. CDR3 length: 13 amino acids. The CDR3 spells CASSLTQDQPQHF. The CDR3 region has the DNA TGTGCCAGCAGTTTGACACAGGATCAGCCCCAGCATTTT.

The chain combines TRBV10-1 with TRBJ2-7; 8 bases match TRBD2. The CDR3 sequence is 14 residues long. Trimming cost V 3 bases and J 3 bases; bases outside gene matches: 4. Germline V gene sequence: CDR1 WNHNN, CDR2 SYGVQD (reference sequence). CDR3 coding DNA: TGCGCCAGCAGTGAAAGCGGGAGAGACTACGAGCAGTACTTC. Amino acid sequence: CASSESGRDYEQYF.

The chain has TRBV27 and TRBJ2-7, with D perhaps matching TRBD2 (7 bases). Germline CDR1 and CDR2: MNHEY and SMNVEV (reference sequence). This CDR3 comprises 14 residues. V lost 2 bases and J lost 3, with 11 bases in between. The CDR3 is CASSLGGANYEQYF. As DNA, the CDR3 is TGTGCCAGCAGTTTAGGGGGGGCTAACTACGAGCAGTACTTC.